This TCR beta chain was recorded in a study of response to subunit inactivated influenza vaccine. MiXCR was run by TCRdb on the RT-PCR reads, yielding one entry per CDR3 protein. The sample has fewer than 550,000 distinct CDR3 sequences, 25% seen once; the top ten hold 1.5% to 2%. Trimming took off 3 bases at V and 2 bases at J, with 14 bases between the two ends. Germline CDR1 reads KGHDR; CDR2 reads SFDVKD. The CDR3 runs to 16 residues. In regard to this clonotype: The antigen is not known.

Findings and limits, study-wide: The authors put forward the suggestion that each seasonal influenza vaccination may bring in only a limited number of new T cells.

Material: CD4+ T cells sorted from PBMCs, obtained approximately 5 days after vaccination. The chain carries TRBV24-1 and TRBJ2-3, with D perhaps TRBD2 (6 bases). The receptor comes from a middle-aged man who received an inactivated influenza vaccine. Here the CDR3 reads CATSDSKAGITDTQYF. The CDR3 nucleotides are TGTGCCACCAGTGATAGTAAGGCGGGGATCACAGATACGCAGTATTTT.